These 5 T cell receptor beta chains came from one sample sequenced in a study of beta chain features in type 1 diabetes. Reverse transcribing all isolated RNA meant expressed TCRB transcripts were sequenced. The table came from immunoSEQ multiplex PCR; TCRdb's copy has only in-frame clones and leaves some out. The sample lists under 950,000 clones, roughly 15% occurring once. Sequencing was carried out using naive CD4+ T cells from blood. The receptors shown here come from a woman under 30 in good health.

This sequence joins TRBV4-3 and TRBJ2-7; no reliable D call. Germline V gene data show CDR1 as LGHNA and CDR2 as YSLEER. The germline V and J ends were trimmed by 0 bases and 2 bases, with 14 bases remaining between them. CDR3 size: 16 residues. The CDR3 is CASSQDLAGSPYEQYF. CDR3 nucleotide sequence: TGCGCCAGCAGCCAAGATCTGGCTGGCAGTCCCTACGAGCAGTACTTC.

There are a few counts of this clone. The chain recombines TRBV4-2 with TRBJ1-4, with D perhaps TRBD1 (6 bases). The CDR3 has 13 residues. Germline CDR1 and CDR2: LGHNA and YNFKEQ. V shed 3 bases and J shed 14 bases, with 16 bases lying between them. DNA of the CDR3: TGTGCCAGCAGCCAGGGGCGGGACACGGACCTGTTTTTT. Translated, it gives CASSQGRDTDLFF.

The genes are TRBV9 and TRBJ2-1, with a tentative D call TRBD2 (6 bases). CDR3 size: 14 residues. CDR1 is SGDLS, CDR2 YYNGEE, per germline. The ends were cut back, 4 bases at V and 1 base at J, with 9 bases in the middle. CDR3 residues: CASSTRGSYNEQFF. CDR3 DNA sequence: TGTGCCAGCAGCACCCGGGGGTCCTACAATGAGCAGTTCTTC.

The CDR3 DNA follows: TGTGCCAGCAGTTTATATCGCAGGGACAATCAGCCCCAGCATTTT. Protein sequence: CASSLYRRDNQPQHF. The chain is built from TRBV28 and TRBJ1-5; D possibly corresponds to TRBD1 (5 bases). The CDR3 is made up of 15 amino acids. V was trimmed by 1 base and J by 3 bases, leaving 10 bases between them. Per germline, CDR1 MDHEN and CDR2 SYDVKM.

The chain combines TRBV19 with TRBJ2-5, with 16 bases lining up with TRBD2. Looked up from germline, CDR1 is LNHDA and CDR2 is SQIVND (reference sequence). Losses at the gene ends were 2 bases for V and 5 bases for J; bases not matched to a gene: 8. The CDR3 length is 18 residues. The CDR3 DNA reads as TGTGCCAGTAGTATAAGTACAGGGACTAGCGGGAGGGCCGAGACCCAGTACTTC. This gives the protein CASSISTGTSGRAETQYF.